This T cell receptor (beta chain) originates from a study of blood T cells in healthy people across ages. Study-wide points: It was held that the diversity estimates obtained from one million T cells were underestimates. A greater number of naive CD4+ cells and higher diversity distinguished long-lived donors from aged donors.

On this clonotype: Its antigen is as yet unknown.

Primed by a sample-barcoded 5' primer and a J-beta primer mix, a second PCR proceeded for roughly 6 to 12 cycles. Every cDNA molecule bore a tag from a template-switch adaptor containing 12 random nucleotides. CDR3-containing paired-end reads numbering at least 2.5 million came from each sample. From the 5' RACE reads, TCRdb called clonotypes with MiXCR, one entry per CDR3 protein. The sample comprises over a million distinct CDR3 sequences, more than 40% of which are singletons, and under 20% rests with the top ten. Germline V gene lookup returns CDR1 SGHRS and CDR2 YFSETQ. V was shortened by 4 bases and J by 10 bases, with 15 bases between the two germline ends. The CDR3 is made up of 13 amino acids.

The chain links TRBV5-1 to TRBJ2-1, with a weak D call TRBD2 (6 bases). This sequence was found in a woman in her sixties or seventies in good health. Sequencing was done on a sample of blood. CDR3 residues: CASSAGGVREQFF. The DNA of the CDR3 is TGCGCCAGCAGCGCCGGCGGGGTGCGGGAGCAGTTCTTC.